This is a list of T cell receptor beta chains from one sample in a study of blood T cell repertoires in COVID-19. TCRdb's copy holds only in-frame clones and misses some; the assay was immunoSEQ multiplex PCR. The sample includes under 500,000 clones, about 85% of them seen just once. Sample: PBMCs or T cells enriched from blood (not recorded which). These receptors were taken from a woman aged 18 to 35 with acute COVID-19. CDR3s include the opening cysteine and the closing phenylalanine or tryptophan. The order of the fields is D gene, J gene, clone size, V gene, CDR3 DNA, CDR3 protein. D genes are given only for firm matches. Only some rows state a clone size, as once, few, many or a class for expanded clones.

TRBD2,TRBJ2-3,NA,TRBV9,TGTGCCAGCAGCGTAGTTCGGGGAGGGCACACAGATACGCAGTATTTT,CASSVVRGGHTDTQYF
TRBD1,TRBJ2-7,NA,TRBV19,TGTGCCAGTAGTATAGAGTACAGGGGGATAAACGAGCAGTACTTC,CASSIEYRGINEQYF
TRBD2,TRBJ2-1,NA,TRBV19,TGTGCCAGTAGTAGTGGACTAGCGGGAAATCTGTTCTTC,CASSSGLAGNLFF
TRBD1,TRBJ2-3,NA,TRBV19,TGTGCCTCCCAAACGGGCAGGGGGTTAGTGGGTACGCAGTATTTT,CASQTGRGLVGTQYF
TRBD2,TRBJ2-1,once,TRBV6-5,TGTGCCAGCACCGCCCCGGCTAGCGGGAACAATGAGCAGTTCTTC,CASTAPASGNNEQFF
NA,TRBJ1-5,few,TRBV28,TGTGCCAGCAGTACAGGGTTTCAGCCCCAGCATTTT,CASSTGFQPQHF
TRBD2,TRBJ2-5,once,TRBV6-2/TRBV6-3,TGTGCCAGCAGTACGAGCGGGAGCAGGGAGACCCAGTACTTC,CASSTSGSRETQYF
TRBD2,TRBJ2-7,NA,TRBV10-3,TGTGCCATCAGTGAGAGGGGACTAGCGGGAGTCTGGGAGCAGTACTTC,CAISERGLAGVWEQYF
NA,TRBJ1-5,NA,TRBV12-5,TGTGCTAGTGGTTTCCAGGGGACTAACTTCTATAGCAATCAGCCCCAGCATTTT,CASGFQGTNFYSNQPQHF
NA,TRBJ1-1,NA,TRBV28,TGTGCCAGCAGGGTAGCGTTTGGGAAACAGAACACTGAAGCTTTCTTT,CASRVAFGKQNTEAFF
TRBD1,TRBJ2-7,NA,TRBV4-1,TGCGCCAGCAGCCAAGAGGACAGGGCATTTTCCTACGAGCAGTACTTC,CASSQEDRAFSYEQYF
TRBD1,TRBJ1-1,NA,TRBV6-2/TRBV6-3,TGTGCCAGCAGTACCGAGGGACAGATGAACACTGAAGCTTTCTTT,CASSTEGQMNTEAFF
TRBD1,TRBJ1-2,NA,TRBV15,TGTGCCACCAGCAGAGCAACAGGGGGCGTCTATGGCTACACCTTC,CATSRATGGVYGYTF